In this sample, the clone carrying this T cell receptor (beta chain) turned up once. This CDR3 is 16 amino acids long. Between the trimmed V and J ends, which lost 0 bases and 6 bases, there was a span of 18 bases. Germline V CDR1 and CDR2: GTSNPN, SVGIG (reference sequence). Original analysis: Reference gene primer amplification yielded estimated nucleated cell counts. Some clones are missing from TCRdb's copy, which holds only in-frame ones; the method was immunoSEQ multiplex PCR. V, J and clone size derive from that table, while D and trimming were established from the DNA sequence. The sample lists fewer than 350,000 clones, around 87% occurring once. The sample originates from a study of blood T cell repertoires in COVID-19. Looking at the study overall: The origin of the acute and convalescent COVID-19 samples was the United States, Italy and Spain. PBMCs, B-cell-depleted T cells, or T cells provided the cDNA or gDNA that made up the material.

Sequencing was carried out using peripheral blood. The source is a woman between 50 and 59 years old who had recovered from COVID-19. This sequence joins TRBV30 and TRBJ1-5; a possible D gene is TRBD1 (6 bases). CDR3 region: CAWSVQGPWGVQPQHF. DNA for the CDR3: TGTGCCTGGAGTGTACAGGGACCCTGGGGCGTTCAGCCCCAGCATTTT.